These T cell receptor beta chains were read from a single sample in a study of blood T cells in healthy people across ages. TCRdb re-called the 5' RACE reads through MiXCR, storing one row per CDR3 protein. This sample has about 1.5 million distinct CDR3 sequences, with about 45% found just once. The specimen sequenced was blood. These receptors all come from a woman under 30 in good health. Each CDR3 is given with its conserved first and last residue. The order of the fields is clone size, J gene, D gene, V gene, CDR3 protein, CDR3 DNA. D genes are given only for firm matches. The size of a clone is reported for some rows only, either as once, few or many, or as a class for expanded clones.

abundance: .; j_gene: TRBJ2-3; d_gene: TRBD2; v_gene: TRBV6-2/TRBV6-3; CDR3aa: CTSSYLGTSGDTQYF; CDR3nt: TGTACCAGCAGTTACTTGGGGACTAGCGGAGATACGCAGTATTTT
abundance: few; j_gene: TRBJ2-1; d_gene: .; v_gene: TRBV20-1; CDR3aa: CSAPIQGINNEQFF; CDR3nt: TGCAGTGCTCCTATACAGGGTATCAACAATGAGCAGTTCTTC
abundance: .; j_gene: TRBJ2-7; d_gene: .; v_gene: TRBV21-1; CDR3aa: CASRKNGHPNPYGEQYF; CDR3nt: TGTGCCAGCAGAAAAAACGGGCACCCCAATCCTTACGGGGAGCAGTACTTC
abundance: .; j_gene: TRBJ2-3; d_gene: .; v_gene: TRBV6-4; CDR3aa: CASSAKTTDTQYF; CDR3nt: TGTGCCAGCAGTGCTAAAACCACAGATACGCAGTATTTT
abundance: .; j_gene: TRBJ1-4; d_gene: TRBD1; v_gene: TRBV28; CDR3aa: CASSSTGSTNEKLFF; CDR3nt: TGTGCCAGCAGTTCGACAGGGTCAACTAATGAAAAACTGTTTTTT
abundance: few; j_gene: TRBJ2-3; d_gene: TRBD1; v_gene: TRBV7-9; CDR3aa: CASSLSVEPTGGTDTQYF; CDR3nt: TGTGCCAGCAGCTTAAGCGTGGAGCCCACAGGGGGCACAGATACGCAGTATTTT
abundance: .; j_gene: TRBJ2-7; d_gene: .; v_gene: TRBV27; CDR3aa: CASSPREYPYNEQYF; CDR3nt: TGTGCCAGCAGTCCCAGGGAATACCCCTACAATGAGCAGTACTTC
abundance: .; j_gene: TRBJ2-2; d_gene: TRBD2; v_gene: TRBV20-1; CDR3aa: CSARDRGLGSTGELFF; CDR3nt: TGCAGTGCTAGAGATCGTGGACTAGGTTCCACCGGGGAGCTGTTTTTT
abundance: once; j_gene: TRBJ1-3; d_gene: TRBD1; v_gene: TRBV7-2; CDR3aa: CASGQGPSGNTIYF; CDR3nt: TGTGCCAGTGGACAGGGGCCCTCTGGAAACACCATATATTTT
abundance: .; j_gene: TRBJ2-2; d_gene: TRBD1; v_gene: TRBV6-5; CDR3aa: CASNWDRGNTGELFF; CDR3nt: TGTGCCAGCAACTGGGACAGGGGGAACACCGGGGAGCTGTTTTTT
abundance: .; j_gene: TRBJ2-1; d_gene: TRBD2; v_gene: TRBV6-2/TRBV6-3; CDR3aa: CASNSLLGRTSGEYEQFF; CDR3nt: TGTGCCAGCAACTCCCTCCTCGGGCGGACTAGCGGGGAGTATGAGCAGTTCTTC
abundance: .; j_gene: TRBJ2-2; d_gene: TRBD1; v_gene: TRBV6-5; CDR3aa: CPRYTGGYTGELFF; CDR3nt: TGTCCCAGATACACAGGGGGCTACACCGGGGAGCTGTTTTTT
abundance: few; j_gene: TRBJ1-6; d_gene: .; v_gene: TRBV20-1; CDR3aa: CSARDLGRDNSPLHF; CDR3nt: TGCAGTGCTAGAGATTTGGGGAGGGATAATTCACCCCTCCACTTT
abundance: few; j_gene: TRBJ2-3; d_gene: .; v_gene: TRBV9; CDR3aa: CASSPQPDTQYF; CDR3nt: TGTGCCAGCAGCCCCCAACCCGATACGCAGTATTTT
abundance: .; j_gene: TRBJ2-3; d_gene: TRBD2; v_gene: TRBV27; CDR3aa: CASSLSASGNTDTQYF; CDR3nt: TGTGCCAGCAGTTTATCGGCTAGCGGAAACACAGATACGCAGTATTTT
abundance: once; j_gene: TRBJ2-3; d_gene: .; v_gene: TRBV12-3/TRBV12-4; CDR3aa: CASSFRVSRTDAQYF; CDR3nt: TGTGCCAGCAGTTTCAGGGTTTCCCGCACAGATGCGCAGTATTTT
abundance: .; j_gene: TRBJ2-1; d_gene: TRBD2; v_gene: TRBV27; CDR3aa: CASKGLDPEQFF; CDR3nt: TGTGCCAGCAAGGGACTAGACCCTGAGCAGTTCTTC
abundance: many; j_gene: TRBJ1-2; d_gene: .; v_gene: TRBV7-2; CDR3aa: CASSLKGGNGYGYTF; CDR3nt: TGTGCCAGCAGCTTAAAGGGCGGGAATGGGTATGGCTACACCTTC
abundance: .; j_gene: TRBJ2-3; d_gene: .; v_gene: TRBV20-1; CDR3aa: CSASFKDTQYF; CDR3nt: TGCAGTGCTAGCTTTAAAGATACGCAGTATTTT
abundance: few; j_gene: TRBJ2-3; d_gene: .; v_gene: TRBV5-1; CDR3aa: CASSQTRISDTQYF; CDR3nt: TGCGCCAGCAGCCAAACTAGAATCAGCGATACGCAGTATTTT
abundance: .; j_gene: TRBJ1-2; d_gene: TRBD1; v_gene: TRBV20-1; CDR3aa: CSAPQTGTGYGYTF; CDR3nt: TGCAGTGCGCCTCAGACCGGGACAGGGTATGGCTACACCTTC
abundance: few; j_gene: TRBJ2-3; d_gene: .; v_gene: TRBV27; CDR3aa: CASSLAVAGDTQYF; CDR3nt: TGTGCCAGCAGTTTAGCGGTAGCTGGAGATACGCAGTATTTT
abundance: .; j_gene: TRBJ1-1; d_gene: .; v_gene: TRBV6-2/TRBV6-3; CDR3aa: CASTRLKDTEAFF; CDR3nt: TGTGCCAGCACCCGGTTAAAGGACACTGAAGCTTTCTTT
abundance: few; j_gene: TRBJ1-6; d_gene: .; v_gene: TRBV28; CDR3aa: CASSLRQDSPLHF; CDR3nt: TGTGCCAGCAGTTTACGACAGGATTCACCCCTCCACTTT
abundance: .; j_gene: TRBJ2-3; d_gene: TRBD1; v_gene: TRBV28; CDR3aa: CAIQNRGVSDTQYF; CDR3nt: TGTGCCATCCAGAACAGGGGTGTGTCAGATACGCAGTATTTT
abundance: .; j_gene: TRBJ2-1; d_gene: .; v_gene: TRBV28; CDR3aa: CATIPGGTAKTNEQFF; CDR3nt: TGTGCCACTATTCCTGGGGGGACAGCGAAAACCAATGAGCAGTTCTTC
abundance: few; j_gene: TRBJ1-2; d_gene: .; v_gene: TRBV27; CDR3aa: CASRATVSSNYGYTF; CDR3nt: TGTGCCAGCAGAGCGACAGTCTCGTCTAACTATGGCTACACCTTC
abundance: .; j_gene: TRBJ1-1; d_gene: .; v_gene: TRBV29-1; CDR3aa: CSGLTDLNTEAFF; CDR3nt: TGCAGCGGCTTGACAGACTTGAACACTGAAGCTTTCTTT
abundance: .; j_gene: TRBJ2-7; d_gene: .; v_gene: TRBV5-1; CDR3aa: CASSLDRATNEQYF; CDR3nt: TGCGCCAGCAGCTTGGACAGGGCAACCAACGAGCAGTACTTC
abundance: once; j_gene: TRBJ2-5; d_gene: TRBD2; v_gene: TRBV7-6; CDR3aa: CASSLERGELFFETQYF; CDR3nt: TGTGCCAGCAGCCTGGAGCGGGGGGAACTGTTCTTTGAGACCCAGTACTTC
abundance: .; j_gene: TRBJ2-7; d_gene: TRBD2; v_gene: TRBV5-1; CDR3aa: CASSPGTSMNEQYF; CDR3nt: TGCGCCAGCAGCCCCGGGACTAGCATGAACGAGCAGTACTTC
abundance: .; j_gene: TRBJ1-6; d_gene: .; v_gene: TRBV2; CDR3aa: CASSSTGLPLHF; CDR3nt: TGTGCCAGCAGTTCTACAGGTCTACCCCTCCACTTT
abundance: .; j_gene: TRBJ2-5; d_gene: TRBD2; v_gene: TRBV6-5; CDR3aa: CASSSPGLGKETQYF; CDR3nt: TGTGCCAGCAGTTCACCGGGACTAGGAAAAGAGACCCAGTACTTC
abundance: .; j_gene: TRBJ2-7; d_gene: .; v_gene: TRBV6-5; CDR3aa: CASTAEGHEQYF; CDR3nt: TGTGCCAGCACCGCGGAGGGGCACGAGCAGTACTTC
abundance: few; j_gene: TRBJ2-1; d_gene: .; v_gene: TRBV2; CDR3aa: CASDVGANEQFF; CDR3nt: TGTGCCAGCGACGTTGGGGCCAATGAGCAGTTCTTC
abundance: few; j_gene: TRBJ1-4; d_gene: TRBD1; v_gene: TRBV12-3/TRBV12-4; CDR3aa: CASSLRQGWEKLFF; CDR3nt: TGTGCCAGCAGTTTACGACAGGGTTGGGAAAAACTGTTTTTT
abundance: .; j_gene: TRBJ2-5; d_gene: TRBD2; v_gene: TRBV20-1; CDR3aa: CNASGRDQETQYF; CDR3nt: TGCAATGCTAGCGGGAGGGACCAAGAGACCCAGTACTTC
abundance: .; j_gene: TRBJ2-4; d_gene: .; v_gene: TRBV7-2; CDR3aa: CASSPNLNIQYF; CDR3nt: TGTGCCAGCAGCCCGAACCTGAACATTCAGTACTTC
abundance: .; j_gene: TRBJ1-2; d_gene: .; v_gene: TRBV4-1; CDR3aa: CASSQWIDRNYGYTF; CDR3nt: TGCGCCAGCAGCCAATGGATAGACCGGAACTATGGCTACACCTTC
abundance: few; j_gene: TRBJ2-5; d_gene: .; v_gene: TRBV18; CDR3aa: CASSPFGGKWTQYF; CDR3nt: TGTGCCAGCTCACCATTTGGGGGGAAATGGACCCAGTACTTC
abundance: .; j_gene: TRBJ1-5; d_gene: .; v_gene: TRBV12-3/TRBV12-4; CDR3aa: CASSLHRSQPQHF; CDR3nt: TGTGCCAGCAGTTTACACAGGTCTCAGCCCCAGCATTTT
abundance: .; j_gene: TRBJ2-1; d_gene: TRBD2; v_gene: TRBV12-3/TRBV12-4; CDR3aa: CVSNQRGSYNEQFF; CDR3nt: TGTGTCAGCAATCAGCGGGGCTCCTACAATGAGCAGTTCTTC
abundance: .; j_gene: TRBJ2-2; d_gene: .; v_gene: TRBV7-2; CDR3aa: CASSLYLISTGELFF; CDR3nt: TGTGCCAGCAGCTTATACTTAATCAGCACCGGGGAGCTGTTTTTT
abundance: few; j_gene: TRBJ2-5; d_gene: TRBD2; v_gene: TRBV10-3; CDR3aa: CAISDGTSVETQYF; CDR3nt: TGTGCCATCAGTGACGGGACTAGCGTAGAGACCCAGTACTTC
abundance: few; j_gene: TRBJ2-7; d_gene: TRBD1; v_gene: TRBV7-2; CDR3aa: CASSPETGEEQYF; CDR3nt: TGTGCCAGCAGCCCCGAGACAGGGGAGGAGCAGTACTTC
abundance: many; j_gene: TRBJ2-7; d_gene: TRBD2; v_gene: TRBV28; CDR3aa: CASSWTSGTYEQYF; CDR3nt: TGTGCCAGCAGTTGGACTAGCGGAACCTACGAGCAGTACTTC
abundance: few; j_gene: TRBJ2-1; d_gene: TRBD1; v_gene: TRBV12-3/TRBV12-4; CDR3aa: CASNMYRGGSYNEQFF; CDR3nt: TGTGCCAGCAATATGTACAGGGGTGGGTCCTACAATGAGCAGTTCTTC
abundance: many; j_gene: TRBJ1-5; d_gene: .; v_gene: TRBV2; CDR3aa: CASSEAHAGSNQPQHF; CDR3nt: TGTGCCAGCAGTGAAGCCCACGCAGGGAGCAATCAGCCCCAGCATTTT
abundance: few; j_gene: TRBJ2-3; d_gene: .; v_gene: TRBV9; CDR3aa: CASRGQSSDTQYF; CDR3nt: TGTGCTAGCAGAGGCCAGTCTTCGGATACGCAGTATTTT
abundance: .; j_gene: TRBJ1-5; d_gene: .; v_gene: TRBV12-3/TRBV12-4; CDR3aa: CASSSPAGYGRNQPQHF; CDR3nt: TGTGCCAGCAGTTCCCCGGCAGGGTATGGCCGCAATCAGCCCCAGCATTTT
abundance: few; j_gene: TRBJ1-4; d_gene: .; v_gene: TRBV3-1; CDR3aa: CASSQDDAGWEKLFF; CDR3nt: TGTGCCAGCAGCCAAGATGACGCGGGATGGGAAAAACTGTTTTTT
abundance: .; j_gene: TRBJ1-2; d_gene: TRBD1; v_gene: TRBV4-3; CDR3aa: CASSHAGTDVRYTF; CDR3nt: TGCGCCAGCAGCCATGCCGGGACAGATGTGCGATACACCTTC
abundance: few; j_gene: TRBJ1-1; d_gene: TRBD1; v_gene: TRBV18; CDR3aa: CASSPNLQGGTEAFF; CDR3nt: TGTGCCAGCTCACCAAATTTGCAGGGGGGCACTGAAGCTTTCTTT
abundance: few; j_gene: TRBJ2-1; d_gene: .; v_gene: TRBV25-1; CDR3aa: CASSVGNRYNEQFF; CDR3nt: TGTGCCAGCAGTGTGGGAAACCGCTACAATGAGCAGTTCTTC
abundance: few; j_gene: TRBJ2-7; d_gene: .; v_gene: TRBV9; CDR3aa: CASSVAQRASSYNEQYF; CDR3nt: TGTGCCAGCAGCGTAGCGCAGCGGGCAAGCTCCTACAATGAGCAGTACTTC